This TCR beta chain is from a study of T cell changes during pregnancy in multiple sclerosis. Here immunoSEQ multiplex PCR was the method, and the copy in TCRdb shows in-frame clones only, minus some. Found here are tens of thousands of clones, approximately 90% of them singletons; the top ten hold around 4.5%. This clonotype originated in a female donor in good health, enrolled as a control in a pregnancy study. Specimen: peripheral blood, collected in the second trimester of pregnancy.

The chain's CDR3 is CASSGAQVPGNTIYF. CDR3 nucleotide sequence: TGTGCCAGCAGCGGAGCTCAGGTGCCTGGAAACACCATATATTTT. V and J are TRBV9 and TRBJ1-3; D unclear. Germline values: CDR1 SGDLS, CDR2 YYNGEE. The CDR3 length is 15 residues. V lost 3 bases and J 2 bases, leaving 12 bases between the germline ends. The full variable domain, with the rest looked up from reference TRBV9 and TRBJ1-3, is DSGVTQTPKHLITATGQRVTLRCSPRSGDLSVYWYQQSLDQGLQFLIQYYNGEERAKGNILERFSAQQFPDLHSELNLSSLELGDSALYFCASSGAQVPGNTIYFGEGSWLTVV.